This T cell receptor beta chain was observed in a study of early T cells in non-severe SARS-CoV-2 infection. Study background: The authors sequenced bulk RNA from unsorted whole blood, leaving chains unpaired. Regarding the study as a whole: VDJdb matching skewed toward anti-spike CD8 responses, missing private and CD4 specificities.

Individually, cDNA molecules had unique molecular identifiers attached to them. TCRdb ran MiXCR on the 5' RACE reads and lists one entry per CDR3 protein. The sample lists more than 35,000 distinct CDR3 sequences; approximately 6.1% were seen once. Trimming cost V 3 bases and J 1 base; bases outside gene matches: 9. This CDR3 comprises 17 residues. Germline V gene lookup returns CDR1 MGHRA and CDR2 YSYEKL. This clonotype was counted a few times. The antigen remains unidentified. The TCR sequence derives from an adult who was a healthcare worker with PCR-confirmed SARS-CoV-2 infection or an uninfected control (not recorded which). This chain connects TRBV4-1 to TRBJ2-1, with 7 bases aligning to TRBD2. Sequencing was carried out using whole blood. CDR3 region: CASSQGWLAESYNEQFF. The CDR3 nucleotides read TGCGCCAGCAGCCAGGGCTGGCTAGCGGAATCCTACAATGAGCAGTTCTTC.